Sequencing of this T cell receptor beta chain was carried out in a study of blood T cell repertoires in COVID-19. As for the study in general: Sources were T cells, B-cell-depleted T cells, or PBMCs; the material itself was cDNA or gDNA.

Only a few counts were recorded for this clone. CDR1 and CDR2 from the germline V gene are SGHTA and FQGNSA. The CDR3 spans 15 residues. The J segment lost 8 bases and the V segment lost 5 bases, leaving 6 bases of the junction unmatched. Authors' processing steps: Amplification of reference gene primers provided the estimated nucleated cell counts. Method: immunoSEQ multiplex PCR; TCRdb's copy keeps in-frame clones and lacks some. V and J calls and clone size follow that table, whereas D and trimming were derived from the DNA. The sample shows 35,000 to 45,000 clones, roughly 87% of them seen only once.

The clonotype comes from a human donor in a cohort sampled during active COVID-19. The chain uses TRBV7-2 and TRBJ1-6, with TRBD1 matching 10 bases. Source material: peripheral blood. In DNA form, the CDR3 reads TGTGCCAGCAGCATGGGACAGGGGATGTATTCACCCCTCCACTTT. It translates to CASSMGQGMYSPLHF. Drawing the rest from reference TRBV7-2 and TRBJ1-6, the complete variable domain is GAGVSQSPSNKVTEKGKDVELRCDPISGHTALYWYRQSLGQGLEFLIYFQGNSAPDKSGLPSDRFSAERTGGSVSTLTIQRTQQEDSAVYLCASSMGQGMYSPLHFGNGTRLTVT.